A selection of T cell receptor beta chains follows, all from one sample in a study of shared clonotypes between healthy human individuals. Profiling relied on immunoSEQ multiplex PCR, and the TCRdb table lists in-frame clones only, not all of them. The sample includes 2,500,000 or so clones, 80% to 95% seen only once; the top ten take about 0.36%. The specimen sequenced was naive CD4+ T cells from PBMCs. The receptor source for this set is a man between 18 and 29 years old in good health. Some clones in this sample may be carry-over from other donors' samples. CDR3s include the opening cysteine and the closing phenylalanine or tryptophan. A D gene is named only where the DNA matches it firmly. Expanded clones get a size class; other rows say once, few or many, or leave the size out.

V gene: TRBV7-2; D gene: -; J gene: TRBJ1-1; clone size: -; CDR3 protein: CASSLGAGAGTEAFF; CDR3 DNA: TGTGCCAGCAGCTTAGGAGCGGGGGCAGGCACTGAAGCTTTCTTT
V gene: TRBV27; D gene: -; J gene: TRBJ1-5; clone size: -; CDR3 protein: CASRGPNQPQHF; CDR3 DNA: TGTGCCAGCAGGGGACCCAATCAGCCCCAGCATTTT
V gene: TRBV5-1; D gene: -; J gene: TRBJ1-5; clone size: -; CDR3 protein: CASSLAGGGNQPQHF; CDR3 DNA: TGCGCCAGCAGCTTGGCCGGGGGGGGCAATCAGCCCCAGCATTTT
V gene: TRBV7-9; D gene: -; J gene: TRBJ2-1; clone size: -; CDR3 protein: CASSLKSEYNEQFF; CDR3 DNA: TGTGCCAGCAGCTTAAAAAGCGAATACAATGAGCAGTTCTTC
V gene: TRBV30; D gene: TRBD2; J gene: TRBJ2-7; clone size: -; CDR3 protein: CASGGSYEQYF; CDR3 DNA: TGTGCCTCGGGAGGCTCCTACGAGCAGTACTTC
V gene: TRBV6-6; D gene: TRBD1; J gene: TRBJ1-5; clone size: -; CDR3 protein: CASSPTGFSNQPQHF; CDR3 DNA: TGTGCCAGCAGTCCGACAGGGTTTAGCAATCAGCCCCAGCATTTT
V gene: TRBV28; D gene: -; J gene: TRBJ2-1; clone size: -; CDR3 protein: CASSLAGPPINNEQFF; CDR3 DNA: TGTGCCAGCAGTTTAGCGGGACCGCCGATAAACAATGAGCAGTTCTTC
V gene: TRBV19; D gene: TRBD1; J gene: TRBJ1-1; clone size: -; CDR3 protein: CASKKHMGQLNTEAFF; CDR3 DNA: TGTGCCAGTAAAAAACACATGGGACAGCTGAACACTGAAGCTTTCTTT
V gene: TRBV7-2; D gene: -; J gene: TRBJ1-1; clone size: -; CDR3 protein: CASSRHSTEAFF; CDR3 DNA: TGTGCCAGCAGCCGCCATTCCACTGAAGCTTTCTTT
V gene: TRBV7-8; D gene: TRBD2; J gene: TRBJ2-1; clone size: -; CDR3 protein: CASSLLGLAGGNEQFF; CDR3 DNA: TGTGCCAGCAGCTTATTGGGACTAGCGGGAGGGAATGAGCAGTTCTTC
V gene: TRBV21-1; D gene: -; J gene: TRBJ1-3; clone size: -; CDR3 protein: CASSIRTGGLGNTIYF; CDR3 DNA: TGTGCCAGCTCAATCCGGACAGGGGGCCTTGGAAACACCATATATTTT
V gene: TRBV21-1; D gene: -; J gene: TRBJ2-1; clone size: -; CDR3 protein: CASVGTPGQGHNEQFF; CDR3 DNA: TGTGCCAGCGTAGGGACGCCGGGACAGGGCCACAATGAGCAGTTCTTC
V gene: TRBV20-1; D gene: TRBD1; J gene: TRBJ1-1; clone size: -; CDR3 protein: CSARTRGSAFF; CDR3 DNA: TGCAGTGCTAGAACCAGGGGGTCGGCTTTCTTT
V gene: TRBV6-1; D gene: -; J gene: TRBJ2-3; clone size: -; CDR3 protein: CASRETVVRDTQYF; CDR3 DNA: TGTGCCAGCAGAGAGACAGTGGTTCGGGATACGCAGTATTTT
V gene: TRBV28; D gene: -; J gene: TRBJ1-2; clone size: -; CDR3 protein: CASSSLVGYTF; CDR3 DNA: TGTGCCAGCAGTTCCCTCGTTGGCTACACCTTC
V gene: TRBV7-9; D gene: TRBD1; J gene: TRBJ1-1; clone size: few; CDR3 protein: CASSGLDRGNTEAFF; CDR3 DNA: TGTGCCAGCAGCGGCCTGGACAGGGGAAACACTGAAGCTTTCTTT
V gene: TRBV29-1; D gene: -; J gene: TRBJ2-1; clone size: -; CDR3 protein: CSAERGGYNEQFF; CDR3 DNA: TGCAGCGCCGAGCGAGGGGGCTACAATGAGCAGTTCTTC
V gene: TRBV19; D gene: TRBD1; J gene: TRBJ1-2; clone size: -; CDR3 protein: CASSRLTGAGYGYTF; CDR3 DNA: TGTGCCAGTAGTAGACTGACAGGGGCTGGCTATGGCTACACCTTC
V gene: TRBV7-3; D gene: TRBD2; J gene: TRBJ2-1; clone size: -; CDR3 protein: CASSLKASGIREQFF; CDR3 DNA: TGTGCCAGCAGCTTAAAGGCTAGCGGGATACGTGAGCAGTTCTTC
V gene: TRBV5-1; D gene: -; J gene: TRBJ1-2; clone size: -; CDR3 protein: CASSLESYYGYTF; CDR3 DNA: TGCGCCAGCAGCTTGGAATCATACTATGGCTACACCTTC
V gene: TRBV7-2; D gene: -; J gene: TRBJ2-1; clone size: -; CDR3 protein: CASSRNQGGSGGEQFF; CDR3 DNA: TGTGCCAGCAGCCGTAATCAGGGGGGTTCCGGCGGTGAGCAGTTCTTC
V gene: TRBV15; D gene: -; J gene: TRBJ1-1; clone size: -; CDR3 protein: CATSREGPRGEAFF; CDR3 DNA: TGTGCCACCAGCAGAGAGGGCCCTCGGGGTGAAGCTTTCTTT
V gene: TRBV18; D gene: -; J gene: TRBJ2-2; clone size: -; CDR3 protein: CASSPVETDYATGELFF; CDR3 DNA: TGTGCCAGCTCACCAGTAGAAACAGACTACGCCACCGGGGAGCTGTTTTTT
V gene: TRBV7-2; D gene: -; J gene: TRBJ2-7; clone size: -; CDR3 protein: CASSSGLSPHEQYF; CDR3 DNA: TGTGCCAGCAGCTCGGGACTCTCCCCCCACGAGCAGTACTTC
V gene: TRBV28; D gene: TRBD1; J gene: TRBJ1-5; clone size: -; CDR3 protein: CASSLYKGTDQPQHF; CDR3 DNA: TGTGCCAGCAGTTTATATAAGGGGACAGATCAGCCCCAGCATTTT
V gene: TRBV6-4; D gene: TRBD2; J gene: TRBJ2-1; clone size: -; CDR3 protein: CASSFGGGYNEQFF; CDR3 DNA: TGTGCCAGCAGTTTCGGGGGGGGCTACAATGAGCAGTTCTTC
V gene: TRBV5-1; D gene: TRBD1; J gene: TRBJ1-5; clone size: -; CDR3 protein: CASSRDRGQPQHF; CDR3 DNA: TGCGCCAGCAGCCGGGACAGGGGCCAGCCCCAGCATTTT
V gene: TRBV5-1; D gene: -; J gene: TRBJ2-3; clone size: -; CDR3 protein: CASTVQGTDTQYF; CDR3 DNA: TGCGCCAGCACGGTCCAAGGCACAGATACGCAGTATTTT
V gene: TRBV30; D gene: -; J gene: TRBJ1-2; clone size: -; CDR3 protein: CAWSVPGIYGYTF; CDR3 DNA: TGTGCCTGGAGTGTACCAGGGATCTATGGCTACACCTTC
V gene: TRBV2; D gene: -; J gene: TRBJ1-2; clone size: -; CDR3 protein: CASSTTPGGYGYTF; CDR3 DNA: TGTGCCAGCTCTACAACACCGGGCGGGTATGGCTACACCTTC
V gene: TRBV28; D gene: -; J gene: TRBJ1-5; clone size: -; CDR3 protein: CASSFPVGGNQPQHF; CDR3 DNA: TGTGCCAGCAGTTTTCCAGTCGGGGGCAATCAGCCCCAGCATTTT
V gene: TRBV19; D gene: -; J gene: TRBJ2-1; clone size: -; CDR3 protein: CASSIRNTKGEQFF; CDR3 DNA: TGTGCCAGTAGTATAAGGAATACAAAGGGTGAGCAGTTCTTC
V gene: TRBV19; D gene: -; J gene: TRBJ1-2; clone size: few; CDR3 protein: CATTILGDNYGYTF; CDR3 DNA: TGTGCCACAACCATTCTCGGGGATAACTATGGCTACACCTTC
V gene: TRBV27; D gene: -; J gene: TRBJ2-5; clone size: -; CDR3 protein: CASRIGRLPWETQYF; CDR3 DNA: TGTGCCAGCAGAATCGGACGGCTACCATGGGAGACCCAGTACTTC
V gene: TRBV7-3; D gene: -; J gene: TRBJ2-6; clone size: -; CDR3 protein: CASSGGSGANVLTF; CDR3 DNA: TGTGCCAGCAGCGGAGGCTCTGGGGCCAACGTCCTGACTTTC
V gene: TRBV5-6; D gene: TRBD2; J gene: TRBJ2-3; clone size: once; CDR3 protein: CASSPLGRAGGTDTQYF; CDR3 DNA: TGTGCCAGCAGCCCTCTCGGAAGAGCGGGAGGTACAGATACGCAGTATTTT
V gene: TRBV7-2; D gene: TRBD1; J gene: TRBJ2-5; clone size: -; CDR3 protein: CASSPRGMRETQYF; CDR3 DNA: TGTGCCAGCAGCCCCAGGGGGATGAGGGAGACCCAGTACTTC
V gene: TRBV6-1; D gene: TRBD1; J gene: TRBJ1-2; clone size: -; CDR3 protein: CASNEQGYYGYTF; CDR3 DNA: TGTGCCAGCAACGAACAGGGGTACTATGGCTACACCTTC
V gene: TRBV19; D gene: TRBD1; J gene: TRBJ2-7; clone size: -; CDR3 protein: CASSPQGTGGLYPYEQYF; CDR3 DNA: TGTGCCAGTAGTCCGCAGGGGACAGGGGGCTTATATCCCTACGAGCAGTACTTC
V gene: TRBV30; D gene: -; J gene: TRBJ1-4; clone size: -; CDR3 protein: CAWDTQGPEKLFF; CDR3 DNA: TGTGCCTGGGACACACAGGGCCCGGAAAAACTGTTTTTT
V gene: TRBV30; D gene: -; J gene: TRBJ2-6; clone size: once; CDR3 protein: CAWSSGPGANVLTF; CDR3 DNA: TGTGCCTGGAGTTCGGGGCCTGGGGCCAACGTCCTGACTTTC
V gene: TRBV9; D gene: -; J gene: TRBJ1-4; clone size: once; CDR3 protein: CASSVGAYPGNEKLFF; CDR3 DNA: TGTGCCAGCAGCGTAGGGGCCTACCCAGGGAATGAAAAACTGTTTTTT
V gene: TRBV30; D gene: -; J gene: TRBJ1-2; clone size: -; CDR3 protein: CAWSPTGRVYGYTF; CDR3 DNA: TGTGCCTGGAGTCCTACAGGGAGGGTCTATGGCTACACCTTC
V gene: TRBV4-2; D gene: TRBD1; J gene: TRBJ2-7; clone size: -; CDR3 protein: CASSQAGQGMDEQYF; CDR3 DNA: TGTGCCAGCAGCCAAGCAGGACAGGGGATGGACGAGCAGTACTTC
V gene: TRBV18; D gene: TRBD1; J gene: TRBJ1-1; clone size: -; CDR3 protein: CASSPGQGVMNTEAFF; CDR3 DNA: TGTGCCAGCTCGCCGGGACAGGGAGTCATGAACACTGAAGCTTTCTTT
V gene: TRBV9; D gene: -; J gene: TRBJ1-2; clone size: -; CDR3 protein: CASSVGGREGYGYTF; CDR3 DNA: TGTGCCAGCAGCGTAGGTGGCAGGGAGGGCTATGGCTACACCTTC
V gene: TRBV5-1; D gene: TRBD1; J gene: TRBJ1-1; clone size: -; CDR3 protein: CASSLVPGGLNTEAFF; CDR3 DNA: TGCGCCAGCAGCTTGGTCCCAGGGGGCTTGAACACTGAAGCTTTCTTT
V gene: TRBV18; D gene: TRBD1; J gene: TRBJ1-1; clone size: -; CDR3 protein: CASSPNRGLGTEAFF; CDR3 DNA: TGTGCCAGCTCACCTAACAGGGGGCTTGGCACTGAAGCTTTCTTT
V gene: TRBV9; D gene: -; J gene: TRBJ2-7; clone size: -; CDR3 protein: CASSVEVGTYEQYF; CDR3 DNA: TGTGCCAGCAGCGTAGAGGTTGGGACCTACGAGCAGTACTTC
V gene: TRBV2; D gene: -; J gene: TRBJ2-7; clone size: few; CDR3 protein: CASSDRGNSYEQYF; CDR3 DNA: TGTGCCAGCAGTGATAGGGGAAACTCCTACGAGCAGTACTTC
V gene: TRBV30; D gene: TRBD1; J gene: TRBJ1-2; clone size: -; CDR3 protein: CAWSETGVYGYTF; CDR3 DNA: TGTGCCTGGAGCGAAACAGGGGTCTATGGCTACACCTTC
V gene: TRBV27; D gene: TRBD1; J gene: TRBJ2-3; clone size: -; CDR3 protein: CATRDSRSTDTQYF; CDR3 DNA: TGTGCCACCCGGGACAGCAGAAGCACAGATACGCAGTATTTT
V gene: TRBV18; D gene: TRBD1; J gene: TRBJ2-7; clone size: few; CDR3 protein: CASSPDRGTPYEQYF; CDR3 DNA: TGTGCCAGCTCACCAGACAGGGGGACTCCCTACGAGCAGTACTTC
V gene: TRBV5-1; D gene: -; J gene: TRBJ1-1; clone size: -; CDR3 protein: CASSLSWGNTEAFF; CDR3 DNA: TGCGCCAGCAGCCTGAGTTGGGGGAACACTGAAGCTTTCTTT
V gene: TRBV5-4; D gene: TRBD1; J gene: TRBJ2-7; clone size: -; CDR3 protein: CASSADRGQQYF; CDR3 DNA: TGTGCCAGCAGCGCAGACAGGGGACAGCAGTACTTC
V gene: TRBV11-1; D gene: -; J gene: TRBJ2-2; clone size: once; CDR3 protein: CASSFRPSNTGELFF; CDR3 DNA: TGTGCCAGCAGCTTCAGACCCAGTAACACCGGGGAGCTGTTTTTT
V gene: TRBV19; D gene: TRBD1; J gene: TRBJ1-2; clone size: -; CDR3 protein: CASHGTGEEYGYTF; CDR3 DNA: TGTGCCAGCCACGGGACAGGGGAGGAATATGGCTACACCTTC
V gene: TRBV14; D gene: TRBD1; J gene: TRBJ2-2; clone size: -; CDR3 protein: CASSQDLGGTGLGGELFF; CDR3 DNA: TGTGCCAGCAGCCAAGATCTCGGCGGGACAGGTTTGGGCGGGGAGCTGTTTTTT
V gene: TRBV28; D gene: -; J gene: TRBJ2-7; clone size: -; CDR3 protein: CASRHIYEQYF; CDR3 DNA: TGTGCCAGCAGGCACATCTACGAGCAGTACTTC
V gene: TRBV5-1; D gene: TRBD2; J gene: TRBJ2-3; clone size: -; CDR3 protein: CASSLGAEAGGLDTQYF; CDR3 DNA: TGCGCCAGCAGCTTGGGCGCCGAAGCGGGAGGGTTAGATACGCAGTATTTT